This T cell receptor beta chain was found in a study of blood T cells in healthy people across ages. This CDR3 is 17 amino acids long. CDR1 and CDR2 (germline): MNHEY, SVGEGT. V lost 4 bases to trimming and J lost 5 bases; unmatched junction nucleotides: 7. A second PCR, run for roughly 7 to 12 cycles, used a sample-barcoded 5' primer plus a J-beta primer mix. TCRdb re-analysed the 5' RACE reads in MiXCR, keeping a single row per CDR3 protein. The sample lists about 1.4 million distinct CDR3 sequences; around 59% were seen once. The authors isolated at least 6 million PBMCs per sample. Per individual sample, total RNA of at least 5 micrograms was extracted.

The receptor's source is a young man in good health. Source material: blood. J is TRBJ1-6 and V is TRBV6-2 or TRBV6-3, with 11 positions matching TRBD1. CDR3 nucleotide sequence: TGTGCCAGCAGTTTCACCGGGACAGGGGGGAATAATTCACCCCTCCACTTT. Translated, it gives CASSFTGTGGNNSPLHF.